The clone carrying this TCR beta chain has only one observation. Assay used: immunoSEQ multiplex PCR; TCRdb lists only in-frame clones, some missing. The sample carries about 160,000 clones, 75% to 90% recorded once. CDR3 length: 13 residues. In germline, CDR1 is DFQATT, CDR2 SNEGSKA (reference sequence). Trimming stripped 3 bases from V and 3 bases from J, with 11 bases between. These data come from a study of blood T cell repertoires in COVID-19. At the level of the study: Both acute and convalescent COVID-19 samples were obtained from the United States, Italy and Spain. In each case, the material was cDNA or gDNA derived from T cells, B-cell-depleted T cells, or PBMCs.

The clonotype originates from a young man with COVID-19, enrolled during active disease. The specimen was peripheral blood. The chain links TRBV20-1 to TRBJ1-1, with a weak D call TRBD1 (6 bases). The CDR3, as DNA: TGCAGTGCTAGTACCACAGGGTACACTGAAGCTTTCTTT. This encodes CSASTTGYTEAFF.